The 21 T cell receptor beta chains given below trace back to one sample, sequenced in a study of T cell responses to AZD1222 COVID-19 vaccine. Data came from immunoSEQ multiplex PCR; TCRdb stores just in-frame clones and leaves some out. The sample records about 150,000 clones, about 87% being singletons. The source was peripheral blood, collected 28 days after the second AZD1222 dose. Receptors originate from an adult who received the AZD1222 COVID-19 vaccine.

This chain links TRBV7-9 with TRBJ1-2; TRBD1 might be the D (5 bases). CDR1 and CDR2 from the germline V gene are SEHNR and FQNEAQ (reference sequence). The V end was cut by 5 bases, the J end by 6 bases, with 13 bases between. The CDR3 runs 13 residues. Here the CDR3 DNA reads TGTGCCAGCAGCCAGACGACAGATAATGGCTACACCTTC. It encodes CASSQTTDNGYTF.

This chain connects TRBV5-1 to TRBJ2-1; D is uncertain. The length of the CDR3 is 16 residues. V shed 2 bases and J shed 8 bases, with 20 bases lying between them. The germline V gene has CDR1 SGHRS and CDR2 YFSETQ. The CDR3 region is CASSLYGRGREHEQFF. The CDR3, as DNA: TGCGCCAGCAGCTTATACGGACGCGGACGAGAGCATGAGCAGTTCTTC.

This chain uses TRBV10-3 with TRBJ2-1; D may be TRBD1 or TRBD2 (5 bases each). The ends were cut back, 0 bases at V and 10 bases at J, with 10 bases in the middle. This CDR3 spans 13 amino acids. Germline-derived CDR1 and CDR2 are ENHRY and SYGVKD. This CDR3 is CAISESLGEEQFF. CDR3 coding DNA: TGTGCCATCAGTGAGTCCCTGGGGGAGGAGCAGTTCTTC.

The chain has TRBV28 and TRBJ2-3; 7 nucleotides line up with TRBD1. CDR3 length: 15 amino acids. Trimming removed 3 bases from V and 2 bases from J; junction bases left unmatched: 5. Germline V CDR1 and CDR2: MDHEN, SYDVKM. DNA for the CDR3: TGTGCCAGCAGTTTGGTGGGACAGACCACAGATACGCAGTATTTT. This sequence encodes CASSLVGQTTDTQYF. The entire variable domain, with the rest obtained from reference TRBV28 and TRBJ2-3, is as follows: DVKVTQSSRYLVKRTGEKVFLECVQDMDHENMFWYRQDPGLGLRLIYFSYDVKMKEKGDIPEGYSVSREKKERFSLILESASTNQTSMYLCASSLVGQTTDTQYFGPGTRLTVL.

This chain links TRBV27 with TRBJ2-3; D gene uncertain. The CDR3 loop spans 16 amino acids. Per germline, CDR1 MNHEY and CDR2 SMNVEV (reference sequence). Trimming took off 3 bases at V and 5 bases at J, with 18 bases between the two ends. CDR3 DNA: TGTGCCAGCAGTTTCCTGGCTGCCCCGCCAGGAGATACGCAGTATTTT. Translating gives CASSFLAAPPGDTQYF.

V is TRBV28 and J is TRBJ2-7; D perhaps matches TRBD1 (5 bases). This CDR3 has 14 residues. The V gene lost 2 bases and the J gene lost 2 bases, with 10 bases spanning the gap. The germline CDR1 and CDR2 sequences are MDHEN and SYDVKM. CDR3 in DNA: TGTGCCAGCAGTTTAATGCAGGGTCCCTACGAGCAGTACTTC. Translation: CASSLMQGPYEQYF.

The J gene is TRBJ2-1, the V gene TRBV18; 8 positions agree with TRBD2. The J segment lost 4 bases and the V segment lost 3 bases, leaving 5 bases of the junction unmatched. The CDR3 covers 15 residues. Germline V CDR1 and CDR2: KGHSH, LQKENI. The CDR3 here is CASSPLLADYNEQFF. The DNA of the CDR3 is TGTGCCAGCTCACCTTTACTAGCGGATTACAATGAGCAGTTCTTC. Drawing the rest from reference TRBV18 and TRBJ2-1, the complete variable domain is NAGVMQNPRHLVRRRGQEARLRCSPMKGHSHVYWYRQLPEEGLKFMVYLQKENIIDESGMPKERFSAEFPKEGPSILRIQQVVRGDSAAYFCASSPLLADYNEQFFGPGTRLTVL.

This sequence joins TRBV5-1 and TRBJ2-7, with D unclear. The V end was cut by 4 bases, the J end by 1 base, with 15 bases between. CDR1 and CDR2 from the germline V gene are SGHRS and YFSETQ. The CDR3 is made up of 15 amino acids. The CDR3 loop is CASSVGLGVSYEQYF. CDR3 DNA: TGCGCCAGCAGCGTTGGGTTGGGTGTGTCCTACGAGCAGTACTTC. Based on the CDR3 plus reference TRBV5-1 and TRBJ2-7, the full variable domain is KAGVTQTPRYLIKTRGQQVTLSCSPISGHRSVSWYQQTPGQGLQFLFEYFSETQRNKGNFPGRFSGRQFSNSRSEMNVSTLELGDSALYLCASSVGLGVSYEQYFGPGTRLTVT.

Notes on this clone: A read error may account for a junction end that differs from germline. The chain joins TRBV7-7 to TRBJ2-3; TRBD1 agrees at 7 bases. The length of the CDR3 is 13 residues. Looked up from germline, CDR1 is SSHAT and CDR2 is FNYEAQ (reference sequence). The CDR3 DNA is TGTGCTAGCAGCAACCAGGGGGCAGATACGCAGTATTTT. It encodes CASSNQGADTQYF.

This sequence joins TRBV25-1 and TRBJ1-2; 9 bases fit TRBD1. CDR1 is MGHDK and CDR2 is SYGVNS in the germline V gene. V gave up 3 bases and J gave up 8 bases; unmatched junction bases: 7. The CDR3 is 14 residues long. The CDR3 nucleotides are TGTGCCAGCAGTGAGCGGACAGGGGAGGTCGGCTACACCTTC. This gives the protein CASSERTGEVGYTF.

This rearrangement joins TRBV19 to TRBJ1-1; the match to TRBD1 covers 8 bases. The ends lost 5 bases at V and 0 bases at J; junction bases unmatched: 5. There are 15 residues in the CDR3. In germline, CDR1 is LNHDA, CDR2 SQIVND (reference sequence). The DNA for the CDR3 is TGTGCCAGTAGTGTTCGGGACAGGTTGAACACTGAAGCTTTCTTT. Amino acids: CASSVRDRLNTEAFF.

This chain links TRBV2 with TRBJ1-5, with unresolved D. Per the germline V gene, CDR1 is SNHLY and CDR2 is FYNNEI. This CDR3 is 13 amino acids long. With 7 bases removed from V and 3 bases from J, the gap between germline ends came to 10 bases. The DNA of the CDR3 is TGTGCCAGCATCGAATGGCTCAATCAGCCCCAGCATTTT. It translates to CASIEWLNQPQHF. The whole variable domain, filled in from reference TRBV2 and TRBJ1-5, reads EPEVTQTPSHQVTQMGQEVILRCVPISNHLYFYWYRQILGQKVEFLVSFYNNEISEKSEIFDDQFSVERPDGSNFTLKIRSTKLEDSAMYFCASIEWLNQPQHFGDGTRLSIL.

This clone turned up a few times. The V gene is TRBV28, the J gene TRBJ1-5; 9 positions match TRBD1. V gave up 6 bases and J gave up 8 bases; unmatched junction bases: 8. The CDR3 has 14 residues. Germline V gives CDR1 MDHEN, CDR2 SYDVKM. The CDR3 sequence: CASRTGGTGKPQHF. CDR3 sequence (DNA): TGTGCCAGCAGGACAGGGGGAACGGGAAAGCCCCAGCATTTT.

The CDR3 DNA is TGTGCCAGCAGCCTAAGGTCCAGGGGCGAAAAACTGTTTTTT. This translates into CASSLRSRGEKLFF. The chain uses TRBV5-4 and TRBJ1-4; the D gene is possibly TRBD1 (6 bases). Trimming shortened V by 4 bases and J by 8 bases, and 15 bases separated the two germline ends. The CDR3 loop spans 14 amino acids. In germline, CDR1 is SGHNT, CDR2 YYREEE (reference sequence).

This clone was seen only once. The chain recombines TRBV27 with TRBJ1-6, with D possibly TRBD1 on 5 matching bases. CDR1 and CDR2 (germline): MNHEY, SMNVEV (reference sequence). Trimming took off 6 bases at V and 0 bases at J, with 15 bases between the two ends. The CDR3 loop spans 17 amino acids. The CDR3 loop is CASRSRGTSSYNSPLHF. CDR3 bases: TGTGCCAGCAGATCTAGGGGTACCAGCTCCTATAATTCACCCCTCCACTTT.

Of note for this clone: The junction departs from germline at one end; a sequencing error may be responsible. The chain carries TRBV7-7 and TRBJ2-1, with no clear D. CDR1 SSHAT and CDR2 FNYEAQ come from the germline V gene (reference sequence). CDR3 length equals 13 residues. The CDR3 region has the DNA TGTGCTAGCAGCTTATCTGTGCTCGATGAGCAGTTCTTC. This encodes CASSLSVLDEQFF.

The J gene is TRBJ2-2, the V gene TRBV7-2; D is undetermined. This CDR3 is 15 amino acids long. V dropped 5 bases and J dropped 4 bases, with 14 bases sitting between them. Germline V lookup: CDR1 SGHTA, CDR2 FQGNSA. The CDR3 reads CASSHRRPPTGELFF. The CDR3 coding sequence is TGTGCCAGCAGCCATAGGAGACCTCCCACCGGGGAGCTGTTTTTT. The whole variable domain, filled in from reference TRBV7-2 and TRBJ2-2, reads GAGVSQSPSNKVTEKGKDVELRCDPISGHTALYWYRQSLGQGLEFLIYFQGNSAPDKSGLPSDRFSAERTGGSVSTLTIQRTQQEDSAVYLCASSHRRPPTGELFFGEGSRLTVL.

V is TRBV19 and J is TRBJ2-1, with a tentative D call TRBD2 (6 bases). This CDR3 is 15 amino acids long. V was shortened by 5 bases and J by 2 bases, with 13 bases between the two germline ends. From germline, CDR1 is LNHDA and CDR2 SQIVND (reference sequence). CDR3 loop: CASSDRSGTYNEQFF. The CDR3 DNA sequence: TGTGCCAGTAGTGACCGTAGCGGTACCTACAATGAGCAGTTCTTC.

The gene calls are TRBV29-1 and TRBJ2-7; tentatively, D is TRBD1 (6 bases). Trimming took off 7 bases at V and 6 bases at J, with 19 bases between the two ends. CDR1 is SQVTM and CDR2 is ANQGSEA in the germline V gene. The CDR3 extends over 13 amino acids. The CDR3 sequence: CSGLIGTNGEQYF. The CDR3 coding sequence is TGCAGCGGCCTCATCGGGACAAACGGCGAGCAGTACTTC.

The rearrangement uses TRBV7-2 and TRBJ2-7; 7 bases fit TRBD2. CDR1 SGHTA and CDR2 FQGNSA come from the germline V gene. The J segment lost 2 bases and the V segment lost 1 base, leaving 5 bases of the junction unmatched. The length of the CDR3 is 15 residues. CDR3 sequence: CASSLVSGEAYEQYF. The CDR3 bases are TGTGCCAGCAGCTTAGTGAGCGGGGAGGCCTACGAGCAGTACTTC.

CDR3 in DNA: TGTGCCAGTAGTAGGACTAGCGGTTACTTATTCTACGAGCAGTACTTC. It codes for CASSRTSGYLFYEQYF. The V and J genes are TRBV19 and TRBJ2-7; 10 bases line up with TRBD2. The CDR3 has 16 amino acids. Trimming at V came to 4 bases and at J to 3 bases, leaving 9 bases not matched to a gene. CDR1 LNHDA and CDR2 SQIVND come from the germline V gene (reference sequence).